This TCR beta chain was recorded in a study of Graves' ophthalmopathy and Graves' hyperthyroidism (dated by TCRdb to about 2018). Looking at the study overall: Peripheral blood was collected at initial diagnosis, before any treatment. The study used signatures of the TCR beta repertoire to tell Graves' ophthalmopathy apart from Graves' hyperthyroidism and to predict which patients would progress to ophthalmopathy. In total, approximately 130 blood samples were TCR-sequenced: some 43 ophthalmopathy, around 75 hyperthyroidism and around 17 hyperthyroidism-to-ophthalmopathy patients. To explore V-J signatures that separate ophthalmopathy from hyperthyroidism, a discovery set of about a hundred patients was enrolled, consisting of 43 with ophthalmopathy and under 65 with stable hyperthyroidism. An independent validation cohort was composed of some 19 hyperthyroidism patients and 15 to 17 patients who later progressed from hyperthyroidism to ophthalmopathy. In a handful of hyperthyroidism patients, the T-cell repertoire of thyroid tissue was compared with the T-cell repertoire of blood. Following sample collection, hyperthyroidism patients were given methimazole at a starting dose of 30 mg daily, and ophthalmopathy patients were given high-dose intravenous methylprednisolone.

TCR beta CDR3 regions were amplified from RNA transcripts for repertoire sequencing. The first round of RT-PCR was done with HTBI primers and the Qiagen OneStep RT-PCR kit, and was followed by a second round of multiplex PCR, then size selection and purification. Sequencing of the libraries was carried out on an Illumina HiSeq2000 in paired-end mode with 100 bp reads. The study's own analysis went as follows. SOAPnuke was used to process the reads, throwing out any read that had adapters, had uncalled bases, had a mean Phred below 15, or lacked an exact constant-primer or identifier match. COPE v1.2.5 was used to merge the high-quality paired reads. Clonotypes were defined as unique nucleotide sequences and were aligned to IMGT TRB V, D and J references using MiTCR v1.1. Only V-J combinations with frequency above 0.0001 were analysed, covering over 98% of repertoires. For each V-J combination, a TCR clonal expansion and chaos score was defined as F50 clonal expansion divided by the chaos observed in the TCRdist matrix. Welch's t-statistics and random forest were used to reduce features to about a dozen V-J combinations, which were fed into a naive Bayes classifier. The similarity between thyroid and blood repertoires was quantified using the Morisita-Horn index. TCRdb applied fastp at Q25 and MiXCR to the public reads, then kept only in-frame beta chains. Rows are combined by CDR3 protein, so each entry shows the most common genes and DNA. TCRdb's processing, not the authors', yielded these V and J calls. The sample yields 600,000 to 950,000 distinct CDR3 sequences; 35% to 50% were counted once. Around 40% of the sample rests with the top ten.

Broad study findings and their caveats: The 13-signature model separated ophthalmopathy from stable hyperthyroidism with around 90% sensitivity and 81% to 82% specificity in cross-validation, and 80%/75% in the test set. Sample size was not statistically predetermined, and group allocation was not concealed from the investigators. Most expanded thyroid clonotypes with frequency above 0.001 were also detected in blood, suggesting blood repertoires may reflect the thyroid immune response. In validation, the model predicted ophthalmopathy progression with 55% to 71% sensitivity and less than 80% specificity; 12 predicted patients were CT-confirmed with GO in a median of roughly 6.8 months.

V and J are truncated by 1 base and 4 bases respectively, leaving an intervening sequence of 16 bases. CDR1 ENHRY and CDR2 SYGVKD are derived from the germline V gene. Counted from cysteine to phenylalanine, this CDR3 has 16 amino acids. Solely the CDR3 DNA is kept, with 48 bases framed from the first base. Ophthalmopathy patients were characterized by moderately to severely active disease, a Clinical Activity Score of at least 3, a NOSPECS grade of at least 4, and a disease duration under 3 months. Patients with other autoimmune diseases, uncontrolled infections, pregnancy or lactation were excluded. Diagnosis was based on clinical symptoms, serum thyroxine, TRAb, thyroid ultrasound and orbital computed tomography. Using Ficoll-Paque density gradient centrifugation, PBMCs were isolated from 9.5 to 10 ml of fresh peripheral blood. Total RNA was extracted with Trizol reagent and quality-checked on an Agilent 2100 Bioanalyzer.

This clonotype came up many times. Its antigen is not yet known. No much larger clone exists at a distance of one base, and base qualities are not known. The rearrangement joined TRBV10-3 to TRBJ1-2; no D gene can be assigned with confidence. The sequence was obtained from an adult man with Graves' ophthalmopathy. The sequenced material came from peripheral blood. CDR3 sequence: CAISEYDIGEGYGYTF. The nucleotide sequence is TGTGCCATCAGTGAGTACGACATTGGCGAGGGCTATGGCTACACCTTC.